The clone carrying this T cell receptor beta chain appeared many times. Stated time point: longitudinal time-point 1 (baseline). The starting material, 2 million PBMCs stored at -80 C, gave rise to the unsorted libraries. With 10-nucleotide random UMIs, 5'RACE was used to make the cDNA. Sequencing runs each generated in excess of 200 million TCR-beta sequences derived from 15-18 subjects. Using its own MiXCR run on the 5' RACE reads, TCRdb lists one record per CDR3 protein. The sample includes tens of thousands of distinct CDR3 sequences, around 13% of them seen just once. This entry comes from a study of neurological immune-mediated disorders. The TCR comes from a female donor with HTLV-1-associated myelopathy (HAM/TSP). The sequenced material came from PBMCs.

This chain's CDR3 is CASSPRDSTYEQYF. The CDR3 nucleotides read TGTGCCAGCAGTCCGAGGGACAGTACGTACGAGCAGTACTTC. This chain joins TRBV6-6 and TRBJ2-7, with 7 nucleotides matching TRBD1. Germline V gene lookup returns CDR1 MNHNY and CDR2 SVGAGI (reference sequence). This CDR3 comprises 14 residues. V was clipped by 5 bases and J by 4 bases; unmatched bases: 8.